The next 8 T cell receptor delta chains were all read from a single sample in a study of γδ T cells in repeated Plasmodium falciparum infection (dated by TCRdb to the early 2020s). For bulk TCR repertoire analysis, Vgamma9/Vdelta2+ and Vdelta2-negative gammadelta T cell populations were flow-sorted out of peripheral blood mononuclear cells. The method was multiplex PCR. For sequencing, an Illumina MiSeq was employed. Public reads were reanalyzed in TCRdb with CATT, and rows carrying the same DNA were merged afterwards. The sample yields 45,000 to 60,000 delta-chain clones; about 2% were counted once. The ten largest clones represent 24% of the sample. Sequencing was performed on gamma-delta T cells from blood. The receptors originated from a pool of human donors (malaria-infected and uninfected, not separated).

Concerning this clone itself: The protein held in TCRdb is that of a much larger clone and does not match this DNA's translation at residue 14, likely because of a read error; the protein shown is translated from the DNA. The V gene is TRDV1, the J gene TRDJ1; a weak D match, TRDD2 (6 bases). Germline matching of the DNA provided the J gene here, since TCRdb leaves it blank. This CDR3 contains 21 residues. The V and J ends lost 4 bases and 0 bases respectively, with 30 bases between them. Germline CDR1 and CDR2: TSWWSYY and QGS. The CDR3 nucleotides are TGTGCTCTTGGGGTTCAAGGGTGGCTCCTACTTCGTACTTTGTACACCGATAAACTCATCTTT. This gives the protein CALGVQGWLLLRTLYTDKLIF.

This clone was seen more than once but under ten times. This could be a read error, since a much larger clone is one nucleotide away. The same CDR3 is also encoded by other DNA sequences in this sample. The rearrangement links TRDV1 to TRDJ1; tentative D call: TRDD3 (5 bases). V lost 1 base, J lost 5 bases, and 14 bases lay in between. Germline V gives CDR1 TSWWSYY, CDR2 QGS. The CDR3 length is 15 residues. The CDR3 region has the DNA TGTGCTCTTGGGGAACGTGGGATCGGAATTGATAAACTCATCTTT. Its translation is CALGERGIGIDKLIF.

With regard to this clone: The likely explanation is a read error, given a far larger clone one base away. This same CDR3 is encoded by further DNA sequences in the sample. The chain joins TRDV3 to TRDJ1, with a possible D match to TRDD3 (6 bases). Germline matching of the DNA provided the J gene here, since TCRdb leaves it blank. The germline V gene encodes CDR1 TVYSNPD and CDR2 GDNSRS (reference sequence). The CDR3 is made up of 14 amino acids. DNA of the CDR3: TGTGCTCTCGACCCGCCGTGGGGGGCCTATAAACTCATCTTT. Translating gives CALDPPWGAYKLIF. Filled out from reference TRDV3 and TRDJ1, the complete variable domain reads CDKVTQSSPDQTVASGSEVVLLCTYDTVYSNPDLFWYRIRPDYSFQFVFYGDNSRSEGADFTQGRFSVKHILTQKAFHLVISPVRTEDSATYYCALDPPWGAYKLIFGKGTRVTVEP.

This clone was seen a handful of times. A read error is the likely source, as a far larger clone sits one nucleotide away. Distinct nucleotide sequences in the sample also encode this CDR3. The V call is TRDV2, the J call TRDJ1; 7 bases are a match to TRDD3. TCRdb gives no J gene; it was assigned here by matching the DNA to germline. The CDR3 sequence is 14 residues long. V shed 4 bases and J 2 bases; nucleotides not matched to a gene: 6. CDR1 GEAIGNYY and CDR2 EKD come from the germline V gene. As DNA, the CDR3 is TGTGCCTGTGATTCACTGGGGACTACCGATAAACTCATCTTT. It yields the protein CACDSLGTTDKLIF.

This clone was counted a few times. A far larger clone is only one base removed, so a read error is likely. The sample has other DNA sequences that encode this CDR3 too. CDR3 bases: TGTGCTCTTGGGGAACTCCTCCCCCCCTACCCCCTTGGCTGGGTGCAATCTCCGGCGGCACAACTCTTCTTT. It encodes CALGELLPPYPLGWVQSPAAQLFF. The V and J genes are TRDV1 and TRDJ2; D may correspond to TRDD2 or TRDD3 (5 bases each). TCRdb leaves out the J gene; it was filled in here by matching the DNA to germline. This CDR3 is built from 24 residues. Germline V gives CDR1 TSWWSYY, CDR2 QGS. Trimming took off 0 bases at V and 8 bases at J, with 40 bases between the two ends.

Details on this clone: It is likely a read error: a sequence one base away is far more abundant. Other DNA sequences in this specimen translate into the identical CDR3. The J gene was not called, though the V gene is TRDV3; the table's D call, TRDD3, has no DNA check behind it. The germline CDR1 and CDR2 sequences are TVYSNPD and GDNSRS (reference sequence). This CDR3 comprises 16 residues. CDR3 amino acids: CASGRQTFRRDSRLIF. The CDR3 DNA follows: TGTGCCTCCGGGCGGCAAACGTTCAGGAGGGATAGCAGGCTCATCTTT.

This clone was detected only a few times. This DNA's translation differs at residue 13 from TCRdb's protein, which comes from a much larger clone; a read error is likely, and the protein shown is translated from the DNA. The chain carries TRDV3 and TRDJ1; 9 positions match TRDD3. TCRdb lists no J gene, so it was determined here by aligning the DNA to germline. Germline V gene sequence: CDR1 TVYSNPD, CDR2 GDNSRS (reference sequence). The CDR3 has 16 amino acids. CDR3 nucleotide sequence: TGTGCCTTGTCGGGGGACTGGGGGACCTCCACCGATGAACTCATCTTT. Its protein product is CALSGDWGTSTDELIF. The complete variable domain, with remaining parts taken from reference TRDV3 and TRDJ1, reads CDKVTQSSPDQTVASGSEVVLLCTYDTVYSNPDLFWYRIRPDYSFQFVFYGDNSRSEGADFTQGRFSVKHILTQKAFHLVISPVRTEDSATYYCALSGDWGTSTDELIFGKGTRVTVEP.

As concerns this clone: This likely stems from a read error, as it lies one base from a far larger clone. Other DNA sequences in this specimen translate into the identical CDR3. The J gene has no call, while the V gene is TRDV1; no DNA check was done on the table's D call, TRDD3. CDR1 and CDR2 from the germline V gene are TSWWSYY and QGS. The length of the CDR3 is 22 residues. In nucleotides, the CDR3 is TGTGCTCTTGGGAAAGGCGCGTACTGGGGGATACTTTCTTTTTCGCGCACCGATAAGCTCATCTTT. It specifies CALGKGAYWGILSFSRTDKLIF.